Listed here are 7 T cell receptor beta chains from one sample, sequenced in a study of cytomegalovirus exposure and HLA in healthy donors. PCR primers comprised 60 Vbeta and 13 Jbeta primers. Sequencing was performed with immunoSEQ multiplex PCR; in TCRdb, only in-frame clones are kept and a portion is missing. The table shows about 160,000 clones, with roughly 80% occurring only once. Material: PBMCs. All receptors derive from a woman in her forties or fifties in good health and CMV-seronegative.

The V gene is TRBV6-1, the J gene TRBJ2-5; possibly TRBD2 for D (5 bases). V was shortened by 10 bases and J by 7 bases, with 16 bases between the two germline ends. CDR1 and CDR2 (germline): MNHNS, SASEGT. CDR3 size: 12 residues. The CDR3 loop is CATSEGDLTQYF. The CDR3 coding sequence is TGTGCCACAAGTGAGGGCGACCTGACCCAGTACTTC.

The chain recombines TRBV9 with TRBJ1-2; TRBD1 agrees at 8 bases. This CDR3 is built from 16 residues. Germline lookup yields CDR1 SGDLS and CDR2 YYNGEE. V shed 3 bases and J 7 bases; nucleotides not matched to a gene: 14. The CDR3 nucleotides read TGTGCCAGCAGCGAGGGGACAGGCGCACTTTTTATTGGCTACACCTTC. Its protein is CASSEGTGALFIGYTF.

This rearrangement joins TRBV27 to TRBJ1-1; D is undetermined. Germline-derived CDR1 and CDR2 are MNHEY and SMNVEV (reference sequence). V lost 3 bases and J lost 1, with 12 bases in between. The CDR3 extends over 15 amino acids. CDR3 bases: TGTGCCAGCAGTTTCTCGAGGGTGAAGAACACTGAAGCTTTCTTT. It translates to CASSFSRVKNTEAFF.

The chain carries TRBV29-1 and TRBJ1-4; 9 nucleotides line up with TRBD1. CDR3 length: 16 amino acids. The germline gives CDR1 SQVTM, CDR2 ANQGSEA. V was clipped by 6 bases and J by 0 bases; unmatched bases: 8. CDR3 loop: CSVRQGGYTTNEKLFF. CDR3 bases: TGCAGCGTCCGACAGGGGGGATATACAACTAATGAAAAACTGTTTTTT.

This sequence joins TRBV5-1 and TRBJ2-7; D uncertain. Per germline, CDR1 SGHRS and CDR2 YFSETQ. V lost 4 bases, J lost 3 bases, and 5 bases lay in between. There are 11 residues in the CDR3. Here the CDR3 DNA reads TGCGCCAGCAGCCTGTACTACGAGCAGTACTTC. It encodes CASSLYYEQYF.

The chain joins TRBV2 to TRBJ1-5, with 9 bases fitting TRBD1. Germline V gene lookup returns CDR1 SNHLY and CDR2 FYNNEI. Trimming took 6 bases from V and 8 from J; bases not matched to a gene: 11. CDR3 length: 15 amino acids. As DNA, the CDR3 is TGTGCCAGCAGGGGACAGGGAAACCTGGGGAAGCCCCAGCATTTT. Protein: CASRGQGNLGKPQHF.

The chain carries TRBV7-2 and TRBJ2-7; 8 bases align to TRBD1. Germline CDR1 is SGHTA and CDR2 is FQGNSA. This CDR3 comprises 15 residues. Trimming took 5 bases from V and 2 from J; bases not matched to a gene: 8. This chain's CDR3 is CASSPGTGLTYEQYF. CDR3 bases: TGTGCCAGCAGCCCAGGGACAGGATTAACCTACGAGCAGTACTTC.